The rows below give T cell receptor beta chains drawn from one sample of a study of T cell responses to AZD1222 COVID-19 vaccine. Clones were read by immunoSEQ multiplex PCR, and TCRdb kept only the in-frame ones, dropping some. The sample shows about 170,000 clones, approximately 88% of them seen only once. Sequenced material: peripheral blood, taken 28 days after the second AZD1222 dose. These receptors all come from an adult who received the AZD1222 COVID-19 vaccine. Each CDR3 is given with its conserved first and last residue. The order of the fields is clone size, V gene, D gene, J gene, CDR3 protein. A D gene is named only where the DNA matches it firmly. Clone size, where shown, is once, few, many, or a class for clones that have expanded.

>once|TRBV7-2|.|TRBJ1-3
CASSPGPISGNTIYF
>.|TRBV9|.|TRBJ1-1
CASSVKGNTEAFF
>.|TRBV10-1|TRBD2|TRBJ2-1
CASSDTKAGGPSSSYNEQFF
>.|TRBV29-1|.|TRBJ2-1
CSVGLYNEQFF
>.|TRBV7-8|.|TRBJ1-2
CASSPARRGGYGYTF
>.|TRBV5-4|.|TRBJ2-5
CASSFSNTEETQYF
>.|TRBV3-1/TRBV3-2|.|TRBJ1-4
CASSQGHSNEKLFF
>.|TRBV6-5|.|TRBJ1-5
CASSYFTGSNQPQHF
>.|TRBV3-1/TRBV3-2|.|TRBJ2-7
CASSGGGQNSYEQYF
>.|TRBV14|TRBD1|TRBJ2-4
CASSQRKGQGAKNIQYF
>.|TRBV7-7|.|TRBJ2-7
CASSPGVGAGYEQYF
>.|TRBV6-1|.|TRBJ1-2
CASSEAGNYGYTF
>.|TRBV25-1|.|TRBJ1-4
CASSEHSGEKLFF
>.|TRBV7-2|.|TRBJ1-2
CASSLRGAYGYTF
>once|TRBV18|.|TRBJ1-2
CASSPSHGYTF
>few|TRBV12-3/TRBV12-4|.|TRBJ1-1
CASSLGADLEAFF
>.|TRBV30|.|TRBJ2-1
CAWSVGRYNEQFF
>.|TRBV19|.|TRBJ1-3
CASRGGIPSGNTIYF
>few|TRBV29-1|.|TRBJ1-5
CSVGTNSNQPQHF
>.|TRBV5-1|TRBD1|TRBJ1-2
CASSRVEGASYGYTF